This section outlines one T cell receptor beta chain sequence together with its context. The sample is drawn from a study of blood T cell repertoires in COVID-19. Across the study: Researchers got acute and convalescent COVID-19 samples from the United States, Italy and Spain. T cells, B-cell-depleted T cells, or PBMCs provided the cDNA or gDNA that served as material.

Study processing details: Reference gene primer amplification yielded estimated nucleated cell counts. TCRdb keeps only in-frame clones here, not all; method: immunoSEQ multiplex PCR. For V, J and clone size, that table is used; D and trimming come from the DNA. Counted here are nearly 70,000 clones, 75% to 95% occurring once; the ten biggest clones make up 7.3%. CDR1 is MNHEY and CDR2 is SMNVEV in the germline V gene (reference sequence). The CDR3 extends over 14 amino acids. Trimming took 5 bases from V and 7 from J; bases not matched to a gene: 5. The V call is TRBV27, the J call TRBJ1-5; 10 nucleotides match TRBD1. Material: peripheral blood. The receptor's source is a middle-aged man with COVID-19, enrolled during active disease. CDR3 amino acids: CASSKWGQGQPQHF. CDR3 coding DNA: TGTGCCAGCAGTAAGTGGGGACAGGGGCAGCCCCAGCATTTT.